A selection of T cell receptor beta chains follows, all from one sample in a study of high-grade serous ovarian cancer treatment subgroups. Generated by immunoSEQ multiplex PCR, the TCRdb table keeps only in-frame clones and is missing some. Of approximately 5,000 clones in the sample, 65% to 75% were seen once. The sequenced sample consisted of tumor tissue. These receptors all stem from a human patient with high-grade serous ovarian cancer. Both conserved end residues are part of each CDR3. The order of the fields is D gene, clone size, J gene, V gene, CDR3 protein, CDR3 DNA. D genes are given only for firm matches. Size is stated for part of the rows, as once, few or many counts, or as a class when the clone is expanded.

TRBD1	-	TRBJ1-2	TRBV27	CARRDRDGGNYGYTF	TGTGCCAGACGGGACAGGGATGGGGGGAACTATGGCTACACCTTC
-	once	TRBJ1-5	TRBV18	CASSPGRDGQPQHF	TGTGCCAGCTCACCTGGTAGGGACGGTCAGCCCCAGCATTTT
-	-	TRBJ2-7	TRBV7-2	CASSSSSQTPTYEQYF	TGTGCCAGCAGCTCTAGCAGCCAGACTCCGACCTACGAGCAGTACTTC
-	-	TRBJ1-2	TRBV28	CASQTIEPGYTF	TGTGCCAGCCAAACCATCGAGCCTGGCTACACCTTC
TRBD1	-	TRBJ1-2	TRBV5-8	CASSLKGQGLYGYTF	TGTGCCAGCAGCTTGAAGGGACAGGGGTTGTATGGCTACACCTTC
TRBD1	-	TRBJ2-1	TRBV19	CASSMGRDRNNNEQFF	TGTGCCAGTAGTATGGGTAGGGACAGAAATAACAATGAGCAGTTCTTC
-	-	TRBJ1-1	TRBV7-4	CASSPTGSTEAFF	TGTGCCAGCAGCCCCACAGGGTCCACTGAAGCTTTCTTT